This section outlines one T cell receptor (beta chain) sequence together with its context. Germline-derived CDR1 and CDR2 are LNHDA and SQIVND (reference sequence). The CDR3 is 15 residues long. The data are from a study of tumor-infiltrating lymphocytes in primary liver carcinoma. The approximately 17-32 mg bulk tissue piece was not sorted before simultaneous RNA and DNA extraction. A constant-region primer primed TCR beta cDNA synthesis from 500 ng of total RNA. Modified slightly, ARM-PCR produced TCR beta libraries over three nested multiplex PCR rounds. In the first two PCR rounds, TRBV1-TRBV30 forward primers were paired with a C-beta reverse primer, and each round lasted roughly 9 cycles. MiXCR was run by TCRdb on the multiplex PCR reads, yielding one entry per CDR3 protein. The sample consists of about 23,000 distinct CDR3 sequences, 70% to 80% of them appearing once.

This clonotype was obtained from a woman in her thirties with primary liver carcinoma and hepatitis B virus infection. The V call is TRBV19, the J call TRBJ1-1; no definite D call. The source material was liver tumor tissue from sampling region 5. The sample's subset: tumor region T5, tumor centre. In DNA form, the CDR3 reads TGTACCAATAGTATAGAATGGCGGGGGAACACTGAAGCTTTCTTT. This translates into CTNSIEWRGNTEAFF.